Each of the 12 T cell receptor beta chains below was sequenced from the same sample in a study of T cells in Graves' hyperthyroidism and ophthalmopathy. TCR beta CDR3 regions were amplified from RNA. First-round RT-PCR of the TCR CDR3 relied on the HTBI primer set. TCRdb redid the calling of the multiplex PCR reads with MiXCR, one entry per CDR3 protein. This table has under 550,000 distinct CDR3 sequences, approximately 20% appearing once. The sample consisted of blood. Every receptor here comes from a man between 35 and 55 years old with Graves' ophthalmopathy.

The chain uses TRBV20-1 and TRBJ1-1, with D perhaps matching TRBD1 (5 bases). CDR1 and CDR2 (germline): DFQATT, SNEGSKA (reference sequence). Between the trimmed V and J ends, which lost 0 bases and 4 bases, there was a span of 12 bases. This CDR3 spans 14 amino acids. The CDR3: CSARDLGASTEAFF. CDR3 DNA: TGCAGTGCTAGAGATCTTGGGGCCAGCACTGAAGCTTTCTTT.

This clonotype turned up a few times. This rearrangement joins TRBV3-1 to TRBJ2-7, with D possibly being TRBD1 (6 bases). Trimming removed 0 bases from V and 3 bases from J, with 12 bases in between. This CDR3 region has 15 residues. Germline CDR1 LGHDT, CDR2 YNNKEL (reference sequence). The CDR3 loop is CASSQEGRTDYEQYF. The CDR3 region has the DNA TGTGCCAGCAGCCAAGAGGGTAGGACAGACTACGAGCAGTACTTC.

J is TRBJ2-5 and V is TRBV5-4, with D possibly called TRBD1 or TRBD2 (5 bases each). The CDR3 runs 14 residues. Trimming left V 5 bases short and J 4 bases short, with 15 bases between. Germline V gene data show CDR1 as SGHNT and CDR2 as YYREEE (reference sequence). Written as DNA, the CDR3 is TGTGCCAGCAGACCCGGGACGGACACAGAGACCCAGTACTTC. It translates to CASRPGTDTETQYF.

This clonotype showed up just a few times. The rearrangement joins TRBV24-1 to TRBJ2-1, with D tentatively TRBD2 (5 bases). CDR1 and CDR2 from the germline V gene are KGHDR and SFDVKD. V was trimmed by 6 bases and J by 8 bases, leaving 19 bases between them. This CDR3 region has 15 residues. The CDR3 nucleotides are TGTGCCACCAGTAAATCCTGGACTCCTGGAGATGAGCAGTTCTTC. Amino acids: CATSKSWTPGDEQFF.

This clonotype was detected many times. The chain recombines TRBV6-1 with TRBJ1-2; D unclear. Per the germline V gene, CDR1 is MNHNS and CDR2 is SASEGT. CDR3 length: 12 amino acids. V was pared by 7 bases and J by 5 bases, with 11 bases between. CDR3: CASIEGLYGYTF. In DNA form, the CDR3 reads TGTGCCAGCATAGAAGGACTTTATGGCTACACCTTC.

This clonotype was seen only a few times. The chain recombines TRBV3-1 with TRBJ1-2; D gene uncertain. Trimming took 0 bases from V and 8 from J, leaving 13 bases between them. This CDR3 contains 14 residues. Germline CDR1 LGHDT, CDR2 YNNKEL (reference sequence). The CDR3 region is CASSQDRDLGGYTF. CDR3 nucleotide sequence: TGTGCCAGCAGCCAAGATCGGGATTTAGGGGGCTACACCTTC.

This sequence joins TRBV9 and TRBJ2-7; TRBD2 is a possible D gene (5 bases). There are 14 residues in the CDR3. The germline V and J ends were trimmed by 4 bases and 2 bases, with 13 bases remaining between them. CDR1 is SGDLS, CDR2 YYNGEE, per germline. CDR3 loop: CASSPYDGTYEQYF. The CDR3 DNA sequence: TGTGCCAGCAGCCCGTACGACGGGACCTACGAGCAGTACTTC.

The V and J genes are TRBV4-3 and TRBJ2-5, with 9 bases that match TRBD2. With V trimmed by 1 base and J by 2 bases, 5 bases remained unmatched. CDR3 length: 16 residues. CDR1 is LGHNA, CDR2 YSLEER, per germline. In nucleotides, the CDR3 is TGCGCCAGCAGCCAAGGTCACGGACTAGCGCAAGAGACCCAGTACTTC. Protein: CASSQGHGLAQETQYF.

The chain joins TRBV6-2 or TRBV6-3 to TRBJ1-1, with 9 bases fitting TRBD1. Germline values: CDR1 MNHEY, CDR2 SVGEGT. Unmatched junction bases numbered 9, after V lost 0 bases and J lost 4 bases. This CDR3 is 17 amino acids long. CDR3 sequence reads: CASSYSNRGQGSTEAFF. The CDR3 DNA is TGTGCCAGCAGTTACTCCAACAGGGGGCAAGGAAGCACTGAAGCTTTCTTT.

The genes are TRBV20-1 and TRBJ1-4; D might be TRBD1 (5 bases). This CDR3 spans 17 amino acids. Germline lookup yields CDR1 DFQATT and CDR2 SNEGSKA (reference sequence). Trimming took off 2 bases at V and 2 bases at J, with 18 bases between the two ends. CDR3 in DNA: TGCAGTGCTAGAATCAACATCGGGGGTGGGACTAATGAAAAACTGTTTTTT. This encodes CSARINIGGGTNEKLFF.

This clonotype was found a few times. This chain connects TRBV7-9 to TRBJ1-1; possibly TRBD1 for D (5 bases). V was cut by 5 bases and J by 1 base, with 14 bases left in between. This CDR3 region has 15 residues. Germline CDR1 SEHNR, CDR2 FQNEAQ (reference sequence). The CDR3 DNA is TGTGCCAGCAGCGCAGCAGGGAAGACGAACACTGAAGCTTTCTTT. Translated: CASSAAGKTNTEAFF.

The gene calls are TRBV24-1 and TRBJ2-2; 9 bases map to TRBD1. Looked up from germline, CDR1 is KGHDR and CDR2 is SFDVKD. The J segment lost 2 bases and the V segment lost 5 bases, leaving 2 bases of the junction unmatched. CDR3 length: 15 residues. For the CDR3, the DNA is TGTGCCACCAGTGGGGGACAGGGAAACACCGGGGAGCTGTTTTTT. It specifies CATSGGQGNTGELFF.